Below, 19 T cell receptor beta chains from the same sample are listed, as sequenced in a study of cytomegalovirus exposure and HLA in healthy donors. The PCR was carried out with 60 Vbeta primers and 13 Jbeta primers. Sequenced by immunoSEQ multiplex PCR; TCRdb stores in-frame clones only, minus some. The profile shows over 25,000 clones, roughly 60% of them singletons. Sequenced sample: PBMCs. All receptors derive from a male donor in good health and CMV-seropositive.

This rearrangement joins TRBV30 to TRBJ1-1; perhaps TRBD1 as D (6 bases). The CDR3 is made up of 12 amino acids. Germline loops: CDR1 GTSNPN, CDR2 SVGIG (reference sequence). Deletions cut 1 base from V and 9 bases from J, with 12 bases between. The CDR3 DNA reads TGTGCCTGGAGTGAGTGGACAGCTAAAGCTTTCTTT. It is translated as CAWSEWTAKAFF.

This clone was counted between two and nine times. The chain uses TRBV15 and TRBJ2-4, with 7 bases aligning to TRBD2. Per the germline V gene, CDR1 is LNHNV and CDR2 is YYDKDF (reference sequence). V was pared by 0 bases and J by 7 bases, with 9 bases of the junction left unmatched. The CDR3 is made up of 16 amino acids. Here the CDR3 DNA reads TGTGCCACCAGCAGAGAGTCAGGCGGGAGAGGGAACATTCAGTACTTC. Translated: CATSRESGGRGNIQYF.

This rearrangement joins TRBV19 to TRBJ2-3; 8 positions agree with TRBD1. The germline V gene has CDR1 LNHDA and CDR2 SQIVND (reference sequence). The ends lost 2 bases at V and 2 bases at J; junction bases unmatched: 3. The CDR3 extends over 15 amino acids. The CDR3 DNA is TGTGCCAGTAGTATAAGGACAGGGAACACAGATACGCAGTATTTT. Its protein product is CASSIRTGNTDTQYF.

In nucleotides, the CDR3 is TGTGCCAGCAGTTACTCGAGCTTGGGCAAGAAGACCCAGTACTTC. It specifies CASSYSSLGKKTQYF. V is TRBV6-5 and J is TRBJ2-5; unclear D gene. CDR3 length: 15 amino acids. Trimming took 0 bases from V and 6 from J, leaving 14 bases between them. From germline, CDR1 is MNHEY and CDR2 SVGAGI.

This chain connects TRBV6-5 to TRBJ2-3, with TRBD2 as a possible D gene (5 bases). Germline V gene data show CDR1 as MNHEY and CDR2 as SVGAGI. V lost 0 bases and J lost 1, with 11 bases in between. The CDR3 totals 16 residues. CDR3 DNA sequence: TGTGCCAGCAGTTACTCTCGGGGTGGGGGCACAGATACGCAGTATTTT. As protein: CASSYSRGGGTDTQYF.

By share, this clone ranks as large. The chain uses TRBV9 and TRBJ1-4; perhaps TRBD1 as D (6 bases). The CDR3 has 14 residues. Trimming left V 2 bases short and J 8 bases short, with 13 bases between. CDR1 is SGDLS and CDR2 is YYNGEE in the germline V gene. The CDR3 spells CASSVWPGEEKLFF. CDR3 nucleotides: TGTGCCAGCAGCGTCTGGCCAGGGGAGGAAAAACTGTTTTTT.

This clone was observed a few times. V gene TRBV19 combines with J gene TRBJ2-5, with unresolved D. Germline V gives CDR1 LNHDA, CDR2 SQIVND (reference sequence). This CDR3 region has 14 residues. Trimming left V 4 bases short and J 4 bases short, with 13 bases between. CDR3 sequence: CASSSLQLRETQYF. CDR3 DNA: TGTGCCAGTAGTAGCCTACAGCTACGAGAGACCCAGTACTTC.

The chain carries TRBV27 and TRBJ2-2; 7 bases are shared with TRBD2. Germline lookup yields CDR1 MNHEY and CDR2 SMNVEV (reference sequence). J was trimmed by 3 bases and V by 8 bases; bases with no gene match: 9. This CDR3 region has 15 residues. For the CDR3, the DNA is TGTGCCAGCTCGAATAGCGGGCGCTACACCGGGGAGCTGTTTTTT. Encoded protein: CASSNSGRYTGELFF.

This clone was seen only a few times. The CDR3: CASSPQPTGRTEAFF. Written as DNA, the CDR3 is TGTGCCAGTAGTCCTCAGCCGACAGGCAGAACTGAAGCTTTCTTT. The chain combines TRBV19 with TRBJ1-1; D possibly corresponds to TRBD1 (6 bases). The CDR3 has 15 amino acids. Per the germline V gene, CDR1 is LNHDA and CDR2 is SQIVND (reference sequence). The germline V and J ends were trimmed by 5 bases and 5 bases, with 18 bases remaining between them.

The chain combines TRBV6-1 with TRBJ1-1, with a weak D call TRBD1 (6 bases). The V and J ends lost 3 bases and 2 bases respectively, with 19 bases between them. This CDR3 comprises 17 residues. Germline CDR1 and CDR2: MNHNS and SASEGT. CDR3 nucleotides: TGTGCCAGCAGTGACTGGACAGCCCCTCTCCCTAACACTGAAGCTTTCTTT. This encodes CASSDWTAPLPNTEAFF.

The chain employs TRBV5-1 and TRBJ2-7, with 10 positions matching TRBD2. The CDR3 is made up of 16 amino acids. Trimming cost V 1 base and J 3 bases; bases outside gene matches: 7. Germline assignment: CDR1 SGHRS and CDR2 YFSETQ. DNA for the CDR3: TGCGCCAGCAGCTTGCGGCGGACTAGCGGTGACTACGAGCAGTACTTC. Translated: CASSLRRTSGDYEQYF.

The CDR3 DNA sequence: TGTGCCAGCAGGGCAATCCAGGGCCGCACCGGGGAGCTGTTTTTT. Its protein product is CASRAIQGRTGELFF. The rearrangement uses TRBV7-9 and TRBJ2-2; D may be TRBD1 (5 bases). This CDR3 has 15 amino acids. From germline, CDR1 is SEHNR and CDR2 FQNEAQ (reference sequence). Trimming took 6 bases from V and 4 from J, leaving 15 bases between them.

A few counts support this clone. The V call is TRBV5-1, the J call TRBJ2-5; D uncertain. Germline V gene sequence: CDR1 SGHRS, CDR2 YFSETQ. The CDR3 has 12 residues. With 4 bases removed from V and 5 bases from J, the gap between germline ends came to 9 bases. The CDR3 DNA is TGCGCCAGCAGCCTCAACCGGGAGACCCAGTACTTC. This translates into CASSLNRETQYF.

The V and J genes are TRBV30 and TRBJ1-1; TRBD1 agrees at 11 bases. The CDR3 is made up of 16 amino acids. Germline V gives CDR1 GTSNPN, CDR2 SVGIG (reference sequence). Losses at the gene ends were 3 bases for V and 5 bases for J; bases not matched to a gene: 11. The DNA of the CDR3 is TGTGCCTGGAGAGGCAACTTCGGGACAGGGGGGACTGAAGCTTTCTTT. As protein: CAWRGNFGTGGTEAFF.

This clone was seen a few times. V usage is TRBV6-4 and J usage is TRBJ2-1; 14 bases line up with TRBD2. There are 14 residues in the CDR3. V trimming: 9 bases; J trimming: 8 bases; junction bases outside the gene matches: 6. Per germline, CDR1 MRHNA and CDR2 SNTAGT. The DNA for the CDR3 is TGTGCCAGTGCCGGGACTAGCGGGAGTGATGAGCAGTTCTTC. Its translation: CASAGTSGSDEQFF.

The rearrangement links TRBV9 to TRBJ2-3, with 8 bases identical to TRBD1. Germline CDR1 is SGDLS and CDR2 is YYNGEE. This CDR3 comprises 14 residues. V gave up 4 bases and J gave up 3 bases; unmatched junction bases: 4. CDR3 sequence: CASSHGQGTDTQYF. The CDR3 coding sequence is TGTGCCAGCAGCCACGGACAGGGAACAGATACGCAGTATTTT.

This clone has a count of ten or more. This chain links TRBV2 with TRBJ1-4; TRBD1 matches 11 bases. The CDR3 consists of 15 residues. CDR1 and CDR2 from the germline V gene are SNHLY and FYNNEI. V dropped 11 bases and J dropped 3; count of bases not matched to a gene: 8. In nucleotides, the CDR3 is TGTGCCGGCCGGGACAGGGGGGACTCTAATGAAAAACTGTTTTTT. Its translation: CAGRDRGDSNEKLFF.

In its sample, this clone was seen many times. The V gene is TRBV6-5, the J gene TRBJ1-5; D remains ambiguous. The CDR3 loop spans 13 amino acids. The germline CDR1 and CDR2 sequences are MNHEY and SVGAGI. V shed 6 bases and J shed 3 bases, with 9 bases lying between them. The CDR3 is CASRYSLNQPQHF. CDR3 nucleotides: TGTGCCAGCAGGTACAGCCTCAATCAGCCCCAGCATTTT.

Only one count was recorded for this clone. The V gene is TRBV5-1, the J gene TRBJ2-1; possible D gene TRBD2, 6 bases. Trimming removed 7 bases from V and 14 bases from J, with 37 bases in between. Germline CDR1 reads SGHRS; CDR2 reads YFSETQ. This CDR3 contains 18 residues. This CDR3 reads CASDPGLDAPNHPPSEFF. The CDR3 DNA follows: TGCGCCAGCGACCCGGGACTGGATGCCCCCAACCATCCTCCCTCAGAGTTCTTC.